Presented here are 10 T cell receptor beta chains from one specimen sequenced in a study of beta chain features in type 1 diabetes. What was sequenced were expressed TCRB transcripts, since all of the isolated RNA had been reverse transcribed. Clones were read by immunoSEQ multiplex PCR, and TCRdb kept only the in-frame ones, dropping some. The sample shows just over 450,000 clones, around 30% of them seen only once. Input material: naive CD4+ T cells from blood. Every receptor here comes from a man aged 18 to 29 in good health.

The chain recombines TRBV7-2 with TRBJ2-3, with 8 bases identical to TRBD2. Germline V gives CDR1 SGHTA, CDR2 FQGNSA. V was clipped by 3 bases and J by 0 bases; unmatched bases: 8. CDR3 length: 17 residues. In DNA form, the CDR3 reads TGTGCCAGCAGCTTCAGCGGGGGCGGCCCCAGCACAGATACGCAGTATTTT. Translated, it gives CASSFSGGGPSTDTQYF.

The chain is built from TRBV28 and TRBJ2-5, with D tentatively TRBD1 or TRBD2 (6 bases each). The CDR3 contains 13 residues. Germline V gene data show CDR1 as MDHEN and CDR2 as SYDVKM. DNA for the CDR3: TGTGGAGGTCGGGGGCGATACGAGGAGACCCAGTACTTC. It translates to CGGRGRYEETQYF. Drawing the rest from reference TRBV28 and TRBJ2-5, the complete variable domain is DVKVTQSSRYLVKRTGEKVFLECVQDMDHENMFWYRQDPGLGLRLIYFSYDVKMKEKGDIPEGYSVSREKKERFSLILESASTNQTSMYLCGGRGRYEETQYFGPGTRLLVL.

This clone was detected only a few times. The CDR3 DNA reads TGTGCCACCAGCAGAGCCCGGGCCGTAGGGCAGTTCTTC. Protein product: CATSRARAVGQFF. The genes are TRBV15 and TRBJ2-1; no clear D. CDR3 size: 13 residues. Trimming stripped 1 base from V and 12 bases from J, with 13 bases between. Germline V gives CDR1 LNHNV, CDR2 YYDKDF (reference sequence).

This clone was counted a few times. The chain couples TRBV28 to TRBJ1-3; D gene uncertain. The CDR3 extends over 10 amino acids. V lost 7 bases to trimming and J lost 8 bases, with 6 bases between them. Germline CDR1 reads MDHEN; CDR2 reads SYDVKM. The CDR3, as DNA: TGTGCCAGCAACGGGGACACCATATATTTT. Its protein product is CASNGDTIYF.

This clone was seen a few times. The chain carries TRBV7-8 and TRBJ1-2; D not resolved. Trimming pared 5 bases from V and 2 bases from J, leaving 12 bases between. CDR1 is SGHVS and CDR2 is FQNEAQ in the germline V gene. The CDR3 has 14 residues. Here the CDR3 reads CASSPPGLNYGYTF. CDR3 DNA sequence: TGTGCCAGCAGCCCGCCTGGTCTGAACTATGGCTACACCTTC.

The CDR3 protein is CAWSVIMGANEQFF. CDR3 bases: TGTGCCTGGAGTGTAATTATGGGGGCGAATGAGCAGTTCTTC. The chain employs TRBV30 and TRBJ2-1, with a possible D match to TRBD1 (6 bases). The CDR3 covers 14 residues. V was trimmed by 0 bases and J by 7 bases, leaving 13 bases between them. CDR1 is GTSNPN, CDR2 SVGIG, per germline (reference sequence). Supplemented by reference TRBV30 and TRBJ2-1, the full variable domain reads SQTIHQWPATLVQPVGSPLSLECTVEGTSNPNLYWYRQAAGRGLQLLFYSVGIGQISSEVPQNLSASRPQDRQFILSSKKLLLSDSGFYLCAWSVIMGANEQFFGPGTRLTVL.

The rearrangement joins TRBV7-8 to TRBJ2-2; 9 bases line up with TRBD2. CDR1 and CDR2 from the germline V gene are SGHVS and FQNEAQ. CDR3 length: 12 residues. With 5 bases clipped from V and 10 bases from J, the junction kept 2 bases outside the gene matches. CDR3 protein: CASSRLAAELFF. CDR3 nucleotides: TGTGCCAGCAGCAGACTAGCGGCGGAGCTGTTTTTT.

There are a few counts of this clone. This rearrangement joins TRBV30 to TRBJ2-5, with 8 bases lining up with TRBD2. The closer fit of TRBJ2-7 to the DNA end suggests the J call may be wrong. This CDR3 spans 13 amino acids. Germline CDR1 is GTSNPN and CDR2 is SVGIG (reference sequence). CDR3 sequence reads: CAWNPTSANEQYF. The CDR3 DNA reads TGTGCCTGGAATCCGACTAGCGCCAACGAGCAGTACTTC.

This clone was observed a handful of times. The chain couples TRBV9 to TRBJ2-5, with a tentative D call TRBD1 (6 bases). The V end lost 4 bases, the J end lost 5 bases, and 21 bases lay between the germline ends. Germline lookup yields CDR1 SGDLS and CDR2 YYNGEE. This CDR3 comprises 16 residues. CDR3 DNA: TGTGCCAGCAGCCCTCAGGGGCGAGCGAGGGATGAGACCCAGTACTTC. The encoded protein is CASSPQGRARDETQYF.

This clone was recorded a few times. The chain couples TRBV5-1 to TRBJ2-5, with D perhaps being TRBD1 or TRBD2 (5 bases each). The germline V and J ends were trimmed by 10 bases and 10 bases, with 11 bases remaining between them. Germline CDR1 SGHRS, CDR2 YFSETQ. This CDR3 has 9 residues. The CDR3 here is CAYVGDQYF. The CDR3 DNA reads as TGCGCCTATGTGGGGGACCAGTACTTC.